The TCR beta chain under discussion was sequenced for a study of cytomegalovirus exposure and HLA in healthy donors. PCR used 60 Vbeta primers and 13 Jbeta primers. Here immunoSEQ multiplex PCR was the method, and the copy in TCRdb shows in-frame clones only, minus some. This sample's clone table lists 150,000 to 200,000 clones. Germline loops: CDR1 SGHVS, CDR2 FQNEAQ. The CDR3 runs to 14 residues. Trimming cost V 1 base and J 2 bases, with 9 bases left between them. The sequence came from a woman aged 55-70 years in good health and CMV-seronegative. V usage is TRBV7-8 and J usage is TRBJ2-7, with a tentative D call TRBD1 (5 bases). The sequenced material came from PBMCs. The CDR3, as DNA: TGTGCCAGCAGCTTAGGGACACTTGCCTACGAGCAGTACTTC. Its protein product is CASSLGTLAYEQYF.